This TCR beta chain was sequenced in a study of cytomegalovirus exposure and HLA in healthy donors. Across the whole study: Clustering assigned 81% of the roughly 370 genotyped donors to the Caucasian-associated ancestry cluster.

The study ran its PCR with 60 Vbeta and 13 Jbeta primers. The repertoire was sequenced with immunoSEQ multiplex PCR; TCRdb's copy has only in-frame clones and lacks some. Counted here are about 67,000 clones, roughly 80% occurring once; the ten biggest clones make up roughly 2.9%. Trimming took off 0 bases at V and 0 bases at J, with 9 bases between the two ends. The length of the CDR3 is 15 residues. The germline V gene has CDR1 SGDLS and CDR2 YYNGEE. The source is a woman aged 25-40 years in good health and CMV-seronegative. Sequences were obtained from PBMCs. J is TRBJ1-2 and V is TRBV9; a possible D gene is TRBD1 (5 bases). The CDR3 here is CASSVEGHPNYGYTF. The DNA of the CDR3 is TGTGCCAGCAGCGTAGAAGGACACCCTAACTATGGCTACACCTTC.